The clone carrying this T cell receptor beta chain turned up a few times. The sample belongs to a study of blood T cell repertoires in COVID-19. About the research overall: COVID-19 samples, acute and convalescent, were from the United States, Italy and Spain.

Assay used: immunoSEQ multiplex PCR; TCRdb lists only in-frame clones, some missing. In the table there are about 140,000 clones, over 80% of which are singletons. The sample was peripheral blood. The TCR comes from a man between 60 and 70 years old with active or convalescent COVID-19.

DNA of the CDR3: TGTGCCAGCAGCCGGACAGGGAATAATTCACCCCTCCACTTT. The encoded protein is CASSRTGNNSPLHF. The chain uses TRBV11-1 and TRBJ1-6, with 8 bases identical to TRBD1. CDR3 size: 14 residues. Germline CDR1 SGHAT, CDR2 FQDESV (reference sequence). The junction had 2 bases not matched to a gene; V was cut back by 5 bases and J by 5 bases.